This TCR beta chain was identified during a study of T cell clonality in common variable immunodeficiency. This clone was seen repeatedly, ten times or more. The read finishes 3 residues shy of the CDR3 end, and the germline J gene is used to complete it. TCRdb keeps only in-frame clones here, not all; method: immunoSEQ multiplex PCR. Singletons are absent from the sample, which has more than 30,000 clones. The CDR3 has 15 amino acids. Trimming stripped 0 bases from V and 6 bases from J, with 12 bases between. CDR1 and CDR2 from the germline V gene are SGHRS and YFSETQ. The V call is TRBV5-1, the J call TRBJ2-2, with D possibly matching TRBD1 (6 bases). The source of this sequence is a person aged 18 to 75 in good health. Source material: peripheral blood mononuclear cells. Incomplete CDR3 DNA: TGCGCCAGCAGCTTGGACACAGGGATTTCCGGGGAG. It encodes CASSLDTGISGE. The entire CDR3 sequence reads CASSLDTGISGELFF.